This T cell receptor (beta chain) was recorded in a study of blood T cells in healthy people across ages. In the case of this clonotype: Its antigen is undetermined. One end of the junction does not line up with germline, which may come from a read error.

Per the germline V gene, CDR1 is SEHNR and CDR2 is FQNEAQ (reference sequence). There are 14 residues in the CDR3. Extraction yielded at least 5 micrograms of total RNA per sample. Notes on the study in general: Per million T cells, TCR beta diversity dropped roughly linearly as age increased.

Primed by a sample-barcoded 5' primer and a J-beta primer mix, a second PCR proceeded for 7 to 11 cycles. One entry per CDR3 protein, called by TCRdb with MiXCR from the 5' RACE reads. The data show 980,000 or so distinct CDR3 sequences, around 49% seen once. The clonotype comes from a man aged 25 to 45 in good health. This chain uses TRBV7-9 with TRBJ1-5, with D perhaps TRBD1 (5 bases). The sequencing input was blood. CDR3 DNA sequence: TGTACCAGCAGCTCCGGACACGCCAATCAGCCCCAGCATTTT. It specifies CTSSSGHANQPQHF.